This T cell receptor (beta chain) was profiled in a study of blood T cell repertoires in COVID-19. Sequencing used immunoSEQ multiplex PCR; TCRdb keeps in-frame clones, though not all of them. The sample shows 200,000 to 250,000 clones, 83% of them seen only once. Germline V lookup: CDR1 LNHDA, CDR2 SQIVND (reference sequence). With 7 bases removed from V and 11 bases from J, the gap between germline ends came to 16 bases. The CDR3 has 12 amino acids. Sequenced: PBMCs or T cells enriched from blood (not recorded which). This receptor was taken from a middle-aged woman who had been exposed to COVID-19. This sequence joins TRBV19 and TRBJ2-3, with D maybe TRBD2 (5 bases). The CDR3 nucleotides read TGTGCCAGTAAAGGGTTTGGGGAGAGGCAGTATTTT. Protein: CASKGFGERQYF.